Sequencing of this TCR beta chain was carried out in a study of identical twins. Trimming pared 6 bases from V and 4 bases from J, leaving 13 bases between. The CDR3 runs 14 residues. Using its own MiXCR run on the 5' RACE reads, TCRdb lists one record per CDR3 protein. The table records 1.5 million to 2 million distinct CDR3 sequences, 32% of them present only once. General study points: The more abundant beta clonotypes in cord blood had fewer insertions, and memory repertoires did not show this.

With respect to this clonotype: The antigen remains unidentified.

Specimen: cord blood. This receptor was identified in a newborn girl in good health. The rearrangement links TRBV12-3 or TRBV12-4 to TRBJ1-5, with TRBD1 as a possible D gene (5 bases). The CDR3 DNA follows: TGTGCCAGCAGCGCAGGGTCGTGGAATCAGCCCCAGCATTTT. This codes for CASSAGSWNQPQHF.